These 4 T cell receptor beta chains were sequenced from one sample in a study of cytomegalovirus exposure and HLA in healthy donors. Assay: immunoSEQ multiplex PCR; the TCRdb copy retains only in-frame clones and omits some. Counted here are roughly 150,000 clones, more than 75% occurring once; the ten biggest clones make up 2.5% to 3%. The sequenced sample consisted of PBMCs. These receptors originate from a man younger than 35 in good health and CMV-seronegative.

This sequence joins TRBV7-9 and TRBJ1-5, with D possibly being TRBD1 (6 bases). Trimming removed 4 bases from V and 3 bases from J, with 13 bases in between. Per the germline V gene, CDR1 is SEHNR and CDR2 is FQNEAQ (reference sequence). This CDR3 comprises 15 residues. In nucleotides, the CDR3 is TGTGCCAGCAGCTCCATGGACAGACTCAATCAGCCCCAGCATTTT. Encoded protein: CASSSMDRLNQPQHF.

V and J are TRBV27 and TRBJ2-3, with D perhaps TRBD2 (6 bases). Deletions cut 2 bases from V and 2 bases from J, with 11 bases between. CDR1 MNHEY and CDR2 SMNVEV come from the germline V gene (reference sequence). The CDR3 loop spans 15 amino acids. CDR3 in amino acids: CASSLGDFSTDTQYF. CDR3 bases: TGTGCCAGCAGTTTAGGGGACTTCTCCACAGATACGCAGTATTTT.

V gene TRBV7-6 combines with J gene TRBJ2-5, with D perhaps matching TRBD2 (5 bases). Trimming pared 1 base from V and 4 bases from J, leaving 10 bases between. Germline CDR1 and CDR2: SGHVS and FNYEAQ. The CDR3 runs to 14 residues. In nucleotides, the CDR3 is TGTGCCAGCAGCTTAGGGCCTACTAGAGAGACCCAGTACTTC. Its translation: CASSLGPTRETQYF.

The V call is TRBV18, the J call TRBJ1-4; D is perhaps TRBD1 (6 bases). The CDR3 totals 16 residues. Trimming cost V 3 bases and J 2 bases, with 13 bases left between them. The germline V gene encodes CDR1 KGHSH and CDR2 LQKENI. Here the CDR3 reads CASSPPSQGTNEKLFF. The CDR3 DNA follows: TGTGCCAGCTCACCCCCGAGTCAGGGGACTAATGAAAAACTGTTTTTT. Variable domain in full (rest from reference TRBV18 and TRBJ1-4): NAGVMQNPRHLVRRRGQEARLRCSPMKGHSHVYWYRQLPEEGLKFMVYLQKENIIDESGMPKERFSAEFPKEGPSILRIQQVVRGDSAAYFCASSPPSQGTNEKLFFGSGTQLSVL.